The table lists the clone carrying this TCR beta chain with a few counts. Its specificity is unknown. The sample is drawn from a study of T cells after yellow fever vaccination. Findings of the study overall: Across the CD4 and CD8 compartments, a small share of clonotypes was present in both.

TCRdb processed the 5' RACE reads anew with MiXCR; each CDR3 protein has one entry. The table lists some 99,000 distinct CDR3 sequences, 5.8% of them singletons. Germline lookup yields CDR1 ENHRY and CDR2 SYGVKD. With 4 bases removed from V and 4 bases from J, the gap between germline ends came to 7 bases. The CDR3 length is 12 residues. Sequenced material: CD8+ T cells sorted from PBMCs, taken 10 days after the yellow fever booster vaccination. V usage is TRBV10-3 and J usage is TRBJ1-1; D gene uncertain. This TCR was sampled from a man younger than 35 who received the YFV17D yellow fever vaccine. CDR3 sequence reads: CAISVGFTEAFF. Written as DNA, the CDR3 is TGTGCCATCAGTGTCGGGTTCACTGAAGCTTTCTTT.